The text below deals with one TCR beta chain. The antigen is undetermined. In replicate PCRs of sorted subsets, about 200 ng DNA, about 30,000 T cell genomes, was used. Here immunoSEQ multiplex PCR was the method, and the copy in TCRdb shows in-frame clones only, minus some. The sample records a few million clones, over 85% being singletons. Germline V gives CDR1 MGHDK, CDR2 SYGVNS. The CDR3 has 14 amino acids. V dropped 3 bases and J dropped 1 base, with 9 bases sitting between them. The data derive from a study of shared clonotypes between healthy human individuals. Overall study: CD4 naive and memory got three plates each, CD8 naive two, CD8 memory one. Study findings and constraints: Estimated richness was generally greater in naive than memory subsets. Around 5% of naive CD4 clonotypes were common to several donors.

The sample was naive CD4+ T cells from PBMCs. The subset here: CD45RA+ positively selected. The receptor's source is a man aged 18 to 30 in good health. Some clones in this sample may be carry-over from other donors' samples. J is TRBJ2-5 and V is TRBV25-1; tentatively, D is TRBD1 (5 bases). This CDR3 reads CASSDYDSQETQYF. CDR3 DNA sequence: TGTGCCAGCAGTGATTACGACAGCCAAGAGACCCAGTACTTC.